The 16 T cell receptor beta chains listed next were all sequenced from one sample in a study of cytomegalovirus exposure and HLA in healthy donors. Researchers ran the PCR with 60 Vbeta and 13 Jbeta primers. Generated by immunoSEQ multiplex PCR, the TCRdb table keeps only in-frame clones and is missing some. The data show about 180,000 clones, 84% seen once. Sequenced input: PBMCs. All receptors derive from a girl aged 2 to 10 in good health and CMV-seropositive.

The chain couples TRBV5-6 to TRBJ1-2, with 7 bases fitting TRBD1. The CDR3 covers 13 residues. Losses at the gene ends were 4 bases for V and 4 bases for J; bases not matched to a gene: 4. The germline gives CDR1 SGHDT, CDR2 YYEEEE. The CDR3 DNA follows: TGTGCCAGCAGCGTGGACAGGATCTATGGCTACACCTTC. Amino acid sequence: CASSVDRIYGYTF.

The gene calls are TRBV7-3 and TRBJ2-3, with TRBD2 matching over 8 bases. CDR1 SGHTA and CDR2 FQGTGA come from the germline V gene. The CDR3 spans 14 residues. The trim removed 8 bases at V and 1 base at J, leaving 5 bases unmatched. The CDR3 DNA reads TGTGCCAGCGGAACTAGCGGAGGCACAGATACGCAGTATTTT. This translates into CASGTSGGTDTQYF.

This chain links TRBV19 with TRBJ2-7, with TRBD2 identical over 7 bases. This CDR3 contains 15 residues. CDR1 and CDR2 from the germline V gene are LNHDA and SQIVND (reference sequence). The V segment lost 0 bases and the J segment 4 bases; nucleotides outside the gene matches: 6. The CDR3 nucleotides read TGTGCCAGTAGTATAGAGCTAGCGGTCGGATACGAGCAGTACTTC. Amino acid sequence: CASSIELAVGYEQYF. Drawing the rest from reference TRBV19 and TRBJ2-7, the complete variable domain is DGGITQSPKYLFRKEGQNVTLSCEQNLNHDAMYWYRQDPGQGLRLIYYSQIVNDFQKGDIAEGYSVSREKKESFPLTVTSAQKNPTAFYLCASSIELAVGYEQYFGPGTRLTVT.

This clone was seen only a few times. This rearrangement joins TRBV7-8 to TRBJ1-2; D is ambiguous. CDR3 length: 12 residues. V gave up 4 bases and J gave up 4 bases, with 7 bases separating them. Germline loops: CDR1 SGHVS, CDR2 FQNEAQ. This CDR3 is CASSSDFYGYTF. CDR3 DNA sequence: TGTGCCAGCAGCTCGGACTTCTATGGCTACACCTTC.

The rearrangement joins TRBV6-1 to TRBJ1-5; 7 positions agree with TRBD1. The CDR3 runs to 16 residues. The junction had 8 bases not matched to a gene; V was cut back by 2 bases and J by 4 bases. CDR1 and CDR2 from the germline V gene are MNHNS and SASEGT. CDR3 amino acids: CASSELEGAGNQPQHF. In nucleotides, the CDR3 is TGTGCCAGCAGTGAATTAGAGGGGGCCGGAAATCAGCCCCAGCATTTT.

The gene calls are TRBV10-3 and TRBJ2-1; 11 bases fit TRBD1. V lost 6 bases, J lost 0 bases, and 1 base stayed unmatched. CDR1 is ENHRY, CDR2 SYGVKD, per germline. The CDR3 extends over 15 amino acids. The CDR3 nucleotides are TGTGCCATCAGGGGACAGGGGGGCTCCTACAATGAGCAGTTCTTC. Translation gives CAIRGQGGSYNEQFF.

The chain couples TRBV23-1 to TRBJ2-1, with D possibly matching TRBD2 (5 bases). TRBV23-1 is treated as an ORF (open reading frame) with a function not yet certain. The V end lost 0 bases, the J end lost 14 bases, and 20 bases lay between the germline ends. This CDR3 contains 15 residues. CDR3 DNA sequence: TGCGCCAGCAGTCAATCCTTGGGTGGGAGACAAAGCAAGTTCTTC. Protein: CASSQSLGGRQSKFF.

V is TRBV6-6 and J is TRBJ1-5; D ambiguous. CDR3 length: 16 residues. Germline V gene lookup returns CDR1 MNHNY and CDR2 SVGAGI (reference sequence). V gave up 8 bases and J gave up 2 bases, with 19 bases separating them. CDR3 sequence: CASAWVVTGGNQPQHF. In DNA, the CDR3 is TGTGCCAGCGCATGGGTCGTAACCGGGGGCAATCAGCCCCAGCATTTT.

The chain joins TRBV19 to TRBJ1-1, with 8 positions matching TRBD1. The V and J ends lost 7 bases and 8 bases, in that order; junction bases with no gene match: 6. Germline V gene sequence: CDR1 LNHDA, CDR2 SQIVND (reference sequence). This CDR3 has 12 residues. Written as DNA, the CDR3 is TGTGCCAGTATGGGGGACAGGTTAGAAGCTTTCTTT. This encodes CASMGDRLEAFF. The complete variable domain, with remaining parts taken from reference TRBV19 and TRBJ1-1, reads DGGITQSPKYLFRKEGQNVTLSCEQNLNHDAMYWYRQDPGQGLRLIYYSQIVNDFQKGDIAEGYSVSREKKESFPLTVTSAQKNPTAFYLCASMGDRLEAFFGQGTRLTVV.

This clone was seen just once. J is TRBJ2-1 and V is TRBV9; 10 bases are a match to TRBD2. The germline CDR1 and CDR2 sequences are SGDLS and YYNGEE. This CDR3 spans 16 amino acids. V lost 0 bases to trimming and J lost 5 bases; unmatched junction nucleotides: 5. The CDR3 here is CASSVEELAGDNEQFF. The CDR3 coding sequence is TGTGCCAGCAGCGTAGAGGAGCTAGCGGGAGACAATGAGCAGTTCTTC.

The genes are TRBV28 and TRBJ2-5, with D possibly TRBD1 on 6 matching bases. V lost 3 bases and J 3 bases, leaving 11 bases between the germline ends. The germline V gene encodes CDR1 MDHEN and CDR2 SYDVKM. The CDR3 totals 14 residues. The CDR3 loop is CASSFVPGEETQYF. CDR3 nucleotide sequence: TGTGCCAGCAGTTTCGTACCAGGGGAAGAGACCCAGTACTTC.

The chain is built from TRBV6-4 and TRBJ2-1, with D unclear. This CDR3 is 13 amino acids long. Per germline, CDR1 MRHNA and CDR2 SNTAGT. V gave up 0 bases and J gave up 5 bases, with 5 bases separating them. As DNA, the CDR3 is TGTGCCAGCAGTGACTCCAGTAACAATGAGCAGTTCTTC. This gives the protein CASSDSSNNEQFF.

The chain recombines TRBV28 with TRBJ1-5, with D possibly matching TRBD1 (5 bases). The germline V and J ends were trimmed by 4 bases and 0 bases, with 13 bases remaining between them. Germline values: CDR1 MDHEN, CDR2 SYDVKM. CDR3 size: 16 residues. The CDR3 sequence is CASSSSGGYSNQPQHF. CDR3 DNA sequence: TGTGCCAGCAGTTCATCCGGGGGTTATAGCAATCAGCCCCAGCATTTT.

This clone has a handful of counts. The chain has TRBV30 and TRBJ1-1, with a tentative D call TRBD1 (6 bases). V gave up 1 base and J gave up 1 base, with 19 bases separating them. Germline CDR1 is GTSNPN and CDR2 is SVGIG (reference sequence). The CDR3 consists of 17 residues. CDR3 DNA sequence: TGTGCCTGGAGTGCTCTGAGCGGGGGCCTCCAGAACACTGAAGCTTTCTTT. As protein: CAWSALSGGLQNTEAFF.

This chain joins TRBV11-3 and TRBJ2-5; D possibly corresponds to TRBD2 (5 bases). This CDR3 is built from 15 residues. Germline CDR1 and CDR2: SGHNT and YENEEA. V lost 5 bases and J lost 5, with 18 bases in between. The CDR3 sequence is CASSPGVEAVETQYF. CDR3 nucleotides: TGTGCCAGCAGCCCCGGGGTGGAGGCAGTGGAGACCCAGTACTTC.

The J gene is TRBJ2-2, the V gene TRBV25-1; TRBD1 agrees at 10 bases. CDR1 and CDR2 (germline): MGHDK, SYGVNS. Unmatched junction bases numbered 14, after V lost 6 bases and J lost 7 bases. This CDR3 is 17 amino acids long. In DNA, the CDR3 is TGTGCCAGCAGCGTGATGGGGGACAGGGGATCCCACGGGGAGCTGTTTTTT. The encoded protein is CASSVMGDRGSHGELFF. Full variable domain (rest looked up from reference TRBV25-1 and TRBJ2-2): EADIYQTPRYLVIGTGKKITLECSQTMGHDKMYWYQQDPGMELHLIHYSYGVNSTEKGDLSSESTVSRIRTEHFPLTLESARPSHTSQYLCASSVMGDRGSHGELFFGEGSRLTVL.